This is a list of T cell receptor beta chains from one sample in a study of blood T cell repertoires in COVID-19. The assay was immunoSEQ multiplex PCR, and TCRdb's table has in-frame clones only and misses some. The sample shows roughly 250,000 clones, 80% to 90% of them seen only once. Sequenced material: PBMCs or T cells enriched from blood (not recorded which). These TCRs come from a woman aged 25 to 39 who had recovered from COVID-19. Each CDR3 is given with its conserved first and last residue.

V gene	CDR3 protein
TRBV7-2	CASSLLGTGGEQYF
TRBV9	CASSASGRTLGSRSTDTQYF
TRBV23-1	CASSQSQGGRESSYNEQFF
TRBV29-1	CRIPAGFGYGYTF
TRBV7-9	CASSLRGPDNSPLHF
TRBV7-2	CASSIRVANEKLFF
TRBV9	CASSVDMGQKLFF
TRBV29-1	CSVGQGNEKLFF
TRBV7-9	CASSLYSPEAFF
TRBV28	CASSSGTFDTGELFF
TRBV29-1	CSVDGGHRTDTQYF
TRBV11-2	CASSLDFSRYNEQFF
TRBV28	CASTRGYRANSNQPQHF
TRBV29-1	CSVEVQGAMRTDTQYF
TRBV29-1	CSVTQGLWNTEAFF
TRBV7-2	CASSLLVIGNTEAFF
TRBV10-3	CATLPEYPIIGFMNTEAFF
TRBV5-5	CASSLQNRGEQYF
TRBV9	CASSVGEETREAFF
TRBV7-6	CAAGLLTGELFF
TRBV6-5	CASGWVGRGEKLFF
TRBV7-9	CASSPQGGEQFF
TRBV19	CASSKPDSIHTF
TRBV9	CASSVDSDTSLGNTIYF
TRBV28	CASSPSWAVYEAFF
TRBV2	CASSEGTDKNQPQHF
TRBV5-5	CASSIGTGSSGANVLTF
TRBV30	CAWSPAGAEQFF
TRBV6-4	CASSQGTNTGGDTQYF
TRBV5-6	CASSLGRDPAFF
TRBV5-1	CASSLYGRENIQYF
TRBV4-1	CASSQDPSPWREKGETQYF
TRBV3-1/TRBV3-2	CASSQGGGGSSYNSPLHF
TRBV14	CASSQDYRETDGYTF
TRBV2	CASSPKTGLNTEAFF
TRBV6-4	CASSDSNSEGGGDEQYF
TRBV10-3	CASGRNQETQYF
TRBV6-5	CASSTAGEAKNIQYF
TRBV30	CAWSVGFTANYGYTF
TRBV24-1	CATSGLGSSSYNEQFF
TRBV4-1	CASSQGLLAAGELFF
TRBV30	CAWKRSGTEAFF
TRBV9	CASSGREGRSSGYTF